This TCR beta chain was observed in a study of T cell responses to AZD1222 COVID-19 vaccine. Regarding the study as a whole: Close to half of spike-specific TCRs reportedly recognize unmutated variant regions. Two AZD1222 administrations were followed by greater Spike-specific TCR breadth and depth. Spike-wide coverage was observed for vaccine-associated CD4 TCRs, with dominant responses at 160-218 and 743-854.

A remark on this clone: The antigen is unknown.

The germline V and J ends were trimmed by 8 bases and 0 bases, with 17 bases remaining between them. The CDR3 totals 16 residues. CDR1 is MDHEN, CDR2 SYDVKM, per germline. Clones were sequenced by immunoSEQ multiplex PCR, and TCRdb holds only the in-frame ones, with some missing. Among more than 95,000 clones listed, roughly 89% were seen once. The specimen was peripheral blood, collected on day 0 of AZD1222 vaccination. This sequence joins TRBV28 and TRBJ1-3, with D unclear. This sequence originates from an adult in good health. This chain's CDR3 is CASQKAPSSSGNTIYF. The CDR3 DNA is TGTGCCAGCCAAAAGGCGCCCTCGAGCTCTGGAAACACCATATATTTT. The whole variable domain, remainder taken from reference TRBV28 and TRBJ1-3, is DVKVTQSSRYLVKRTGEKVFLECVQDMDHENMFWYRQDPGLGLRLIYFSYDVKMKEKGDIPEGYSVSREKKERFSLILESASTNQTSMYLCASQKAPSSSGNTIYFGEGSWLTVV.